This T cell receptor beta chain was recorded in a study of breast tumors, draining lymph nodes, adjacent tissues. TCRdb passed the multiplex PCR reads through MiXCR, listing each CDR3 protein once. The sample has more than 20,000 distinct CDR3 sequences; 60% to 70% are singletons. This clonotype was observed a handful of times. Sequencing used tumor-adjacent breast tissue. The receptor was derived from a female donor with breast cancer. Some clones in this sample may be carry-over from other donors' samples.

CDR3 nucleotides: TGTGCCAGCAGCTTAGGAACTACTAATGAAAAACTGTTTTTT. Encoded protein: CASSLGTTNEKLFF. The rearrangement joins TRBV7-6 to TRBJ1-4, with no clear D. The CDR3 has 14 residues. Per germline, CDR1 SGHVS and CDR2 FNYEAQ. V was cut by 1 base and J by 2 bases, with 5 bases left in between.